This TCR beta chain was recovered during a study of control samples from healthy donors and cancer patients. CDR1 is GTSNPN, CDR2 SVGIG, per germline (reference sequence). V was clipped by 3 bases and J by 2 bases, with 26 bases between them. This CDR3 spans 18 amino acids. Here immunoSEQ multiplex PCR was the method, and the copy in TCRdb shows in-frame clones only, minus some. The sample records about 150,000 clones, roughly 93% being singletons. The sample was blood. The chain is built from TRBV30 and TRBJ2-7, with D possibly matching TRBD2 (5 bases). This sequence was found in a man between 18 and 29 years old in good health. CDR3 bases: TGTGCCTGGAGCACCGGGGAGATTTGGCGTGCGGAACCCTACGAGCAGTACTTC. Its translation is CAWSTGEIWRAEPYEQYF.